The clone carrying this TCR beta chain showed up many times. Its specificity is not known. These data come from a study of T-cell reconstitution after alpha-beta-depleted transplantation in children. This CDR3 spans 18 amino acids. The V gene end was trimmed by 0 bases and the J gene end by 6 bases; junction bases not matched to a gene: 12. The V gene's germline CDR1 is SGHRS and CDR2 YFSETQ. The TCRbeta library incorporated unique molecular identifiers. TCRdb fed the PCR reads into MiXCR, producing one record per CDR3 protein. The sample comprises a few hundred thousand distinct CDR3 sequences, roughly 30% of which are singletons, and 30% to 40% rests with the top ten. Whole-study results and caveats: For some patients, TCRbeta diversity was high at day 60 because of recipient T cells and thymic progenitors that survived. Newly made T cells mostly supplied T-cell counts and diversity one year after transplant.

The clonotype was recovered from a boy younger than two with Wiskott-Aldrich syndrome, due to receive a stem cell transplant. Sequenced material: PBMCs, taken before TCRalphabeta/CD19-depleted stem cell transplant. J is TRBJ2-1 and V is TRBV5-1; 10 nucleotides align to TRBD2. The CDR3 reads CASSLGLAGVSGANEQFF. CDR3 DNA: TGCGCCAGCAGCTTGGGGCTAGCGGGAGTAAGTGGGGCCAATGAGCAGTTCTTC.